This T cell receptor (beta chain) emerged from a study of T cell responses to AZD1222 COVID-19 vaccine. This clone was recorded once. Its antigen is still unknown. The method was immunoSEQ multiplex PCR; TCRdb's version includes in-frame clones alone and lacks a portion of them. The sample records around 120,000 clones, approximately 90% being singletons. Overall study results and limits: Samples come after the peak T cell response, not at day 14. A rise in Spike-specific TCR breadth and depth followed two AZD1222 doses. Just a handful of AZD1222 recipients tested seropositive at baseline. Vaccine-associated CD4 TCRs spanned spike, dominant at 160-218 and 743-854.

Sequenced here: peripheral blood, sampled on day 0 of AZD1222 vaccination. The TCR sequence derives from an adult in good health.

This CDR3 reads CSVLRMNTEAFF. The CDR3 region has the DNA TGCAGCGTATTGAGAATGAACACTGAAGCTTTCTTT. V gene TRBV29-1 combines with J gene TRBJ1-1; no clear D. CDR3 length: 12 residues. Deletions cut 6 bases from V and 0 bases from J, with 8 bases between. Germline-derived CDR1 and CDR2 are SQVTM and ANQGSEA.